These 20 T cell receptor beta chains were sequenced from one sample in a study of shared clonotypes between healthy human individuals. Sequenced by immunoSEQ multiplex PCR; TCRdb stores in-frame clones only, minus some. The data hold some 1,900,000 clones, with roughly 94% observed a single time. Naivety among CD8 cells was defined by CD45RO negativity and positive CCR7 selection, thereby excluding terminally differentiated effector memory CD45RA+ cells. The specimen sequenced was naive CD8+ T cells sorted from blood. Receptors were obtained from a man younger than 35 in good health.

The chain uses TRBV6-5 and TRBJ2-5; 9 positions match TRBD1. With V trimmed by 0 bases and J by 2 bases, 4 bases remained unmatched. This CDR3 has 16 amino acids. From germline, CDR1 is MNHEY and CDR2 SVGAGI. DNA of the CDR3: TGTGCCAGCAGTTACTCCGTGACAGGGGGACAAGAGACCCAGTACTTC. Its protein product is CASSYSVTGGQETQYF.

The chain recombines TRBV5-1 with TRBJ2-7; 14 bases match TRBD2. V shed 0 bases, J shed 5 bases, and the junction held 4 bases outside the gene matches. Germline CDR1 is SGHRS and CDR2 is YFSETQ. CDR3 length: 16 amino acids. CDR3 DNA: TGCGCCAGCAGCTTGGACGGGACTAGCGGGAGCGACGAGCAGTACTTC. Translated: CASSLDGTSGSDEQYF. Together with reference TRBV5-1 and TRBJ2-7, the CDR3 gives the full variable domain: KAGVTQTPRYLIKTRGQQVTLSCSPISGHRSVSWYQQTPGQGLQFLFEYFSETQRNKGNFPGRFSGRQFSNSRSEMNVSTLELGDSALYLCASSLDGTSGSDEQYFGPGTRLTVT.

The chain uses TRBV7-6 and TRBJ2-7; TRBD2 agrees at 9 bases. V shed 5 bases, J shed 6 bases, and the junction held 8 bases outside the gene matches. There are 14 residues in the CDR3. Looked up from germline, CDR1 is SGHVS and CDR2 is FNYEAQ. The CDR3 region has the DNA TGTGCCAGCAGCAAGCCGGGACTAGCTGCCGAGCAGTACTTC. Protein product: CASSKPGLAAEQYF.

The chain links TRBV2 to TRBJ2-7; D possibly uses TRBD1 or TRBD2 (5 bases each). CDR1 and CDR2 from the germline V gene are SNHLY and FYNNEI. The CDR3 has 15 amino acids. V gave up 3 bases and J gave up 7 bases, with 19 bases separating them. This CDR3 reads CASSDGAGTLREQYF. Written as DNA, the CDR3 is TGTGCCAGCAGTGATGGGGCAGGGACCTTGCGAGAGCAGTACTTC.

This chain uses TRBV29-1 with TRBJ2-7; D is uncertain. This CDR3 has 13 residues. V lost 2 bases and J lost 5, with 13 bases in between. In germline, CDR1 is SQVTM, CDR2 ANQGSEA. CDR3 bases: TGCAGCGTTGAACCAGGTTATGGGGACGAGCAGTACTTC. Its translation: CSVEPGYGDEQYF.

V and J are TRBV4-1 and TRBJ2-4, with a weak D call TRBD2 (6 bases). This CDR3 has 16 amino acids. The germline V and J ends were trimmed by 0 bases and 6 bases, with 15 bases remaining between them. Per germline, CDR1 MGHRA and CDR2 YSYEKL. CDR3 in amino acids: CASSQDVGGGGNIQYF. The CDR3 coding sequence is TGCGCCAGCAGCCAAGATGTGGGAGGTGGTGGAAACATTCAGTACTTC.

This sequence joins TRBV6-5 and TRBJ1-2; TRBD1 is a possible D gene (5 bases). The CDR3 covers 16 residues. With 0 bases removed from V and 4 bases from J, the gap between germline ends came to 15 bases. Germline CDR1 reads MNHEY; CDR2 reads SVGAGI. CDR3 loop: CASSYSGETPGYGYTF. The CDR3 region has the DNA TGTGCCAGCAGTTACTCGGGGGAGACCCCGGGCTATGGCTACACCTTC.

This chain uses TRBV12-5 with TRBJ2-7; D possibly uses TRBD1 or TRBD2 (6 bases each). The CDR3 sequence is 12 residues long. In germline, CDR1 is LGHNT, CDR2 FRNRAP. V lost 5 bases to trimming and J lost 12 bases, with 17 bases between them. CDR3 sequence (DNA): TGTGCTAGTGGTGTGGACGGGGGCCGTCGGTACTTC. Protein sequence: CASGVDGGRRYF.

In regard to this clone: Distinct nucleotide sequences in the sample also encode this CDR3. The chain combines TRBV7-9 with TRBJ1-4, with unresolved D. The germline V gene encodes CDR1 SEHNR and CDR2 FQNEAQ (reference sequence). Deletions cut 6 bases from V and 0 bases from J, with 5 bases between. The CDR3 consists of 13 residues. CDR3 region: CASRQSTNEKLFF. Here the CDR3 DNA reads TGTGCCAGCAGACAATCAACTAATGAAAAACTGTTTTTT.

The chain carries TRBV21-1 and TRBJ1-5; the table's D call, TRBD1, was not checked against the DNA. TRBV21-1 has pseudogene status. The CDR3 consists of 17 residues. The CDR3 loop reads CASSKVSQGASDQPQHF. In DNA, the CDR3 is TGTGCCAGCAGCAAAGTCTCGCAGGGGGCATCGGATCAGCCCCAGCATTTT.

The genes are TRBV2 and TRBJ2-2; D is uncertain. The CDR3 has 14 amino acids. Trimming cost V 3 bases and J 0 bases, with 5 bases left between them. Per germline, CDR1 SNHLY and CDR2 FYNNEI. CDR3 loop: CASSDNSNTGELFF. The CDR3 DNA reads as TGTGCCAGCAGTGACAACTCGAACACCGGGGAGCTGTTTTTT.

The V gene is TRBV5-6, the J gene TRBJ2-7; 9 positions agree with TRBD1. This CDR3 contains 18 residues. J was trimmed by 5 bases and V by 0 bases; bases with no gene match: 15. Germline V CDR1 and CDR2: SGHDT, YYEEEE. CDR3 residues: CASSLEGRDREDWDEQYF. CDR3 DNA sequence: TGTGCCAGCAGCTTGGAAGGACGGGACAGGGAAGATTGGGACGAGCAGTACTTC.

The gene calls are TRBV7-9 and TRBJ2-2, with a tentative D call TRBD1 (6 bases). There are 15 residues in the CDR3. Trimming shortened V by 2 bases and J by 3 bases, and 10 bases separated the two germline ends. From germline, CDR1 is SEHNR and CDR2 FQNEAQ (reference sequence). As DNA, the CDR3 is TGTGCCAGCAGCTTACAACAGGGATACACCGGGGAGCTGTTTTTT. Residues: CASSLQQGYTGELFF.

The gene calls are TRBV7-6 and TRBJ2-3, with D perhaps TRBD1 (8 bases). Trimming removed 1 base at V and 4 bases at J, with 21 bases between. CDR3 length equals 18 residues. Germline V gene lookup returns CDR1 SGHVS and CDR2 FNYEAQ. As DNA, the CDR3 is TGTGCCAGCAGCTTAGTCCCATTACAGGGGGGAGGGCCAGATACGCAGTATTTT. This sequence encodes CASSLVPLQGGGPDTQYF.

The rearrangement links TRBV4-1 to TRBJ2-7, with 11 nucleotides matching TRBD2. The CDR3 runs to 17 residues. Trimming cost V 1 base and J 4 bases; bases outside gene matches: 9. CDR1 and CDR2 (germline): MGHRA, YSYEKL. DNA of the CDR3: TGCGCCAGCAGCCAAGTTCACGGGACTAGCGGCTTTTACGAGCAGTACTTC. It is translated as CASSQVHGTSGFYEQYF.

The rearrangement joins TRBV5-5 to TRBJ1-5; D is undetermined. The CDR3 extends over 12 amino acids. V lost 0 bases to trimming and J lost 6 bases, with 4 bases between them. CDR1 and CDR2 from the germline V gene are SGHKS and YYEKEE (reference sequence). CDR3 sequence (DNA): TGTGCCAGCAGCTTGGAGGCTCAGCCCCAGCATTTT. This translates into CASSLEAQPQHF.

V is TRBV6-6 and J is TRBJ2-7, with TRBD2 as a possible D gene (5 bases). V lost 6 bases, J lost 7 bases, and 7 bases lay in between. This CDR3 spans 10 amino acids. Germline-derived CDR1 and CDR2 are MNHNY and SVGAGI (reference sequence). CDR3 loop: CASRDWEQYF. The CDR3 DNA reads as TGTGCCAGCAGGGACTGGGAGCAGTACTTC.

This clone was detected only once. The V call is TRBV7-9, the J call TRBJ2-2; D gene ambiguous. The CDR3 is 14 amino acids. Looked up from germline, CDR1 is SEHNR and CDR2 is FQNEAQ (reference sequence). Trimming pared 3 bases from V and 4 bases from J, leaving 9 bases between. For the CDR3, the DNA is TGTGCCAGCAGCTTCCCCGGGCCCACCGGGGAGCTGTTTTTT. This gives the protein CASSFPGPTGELFF.

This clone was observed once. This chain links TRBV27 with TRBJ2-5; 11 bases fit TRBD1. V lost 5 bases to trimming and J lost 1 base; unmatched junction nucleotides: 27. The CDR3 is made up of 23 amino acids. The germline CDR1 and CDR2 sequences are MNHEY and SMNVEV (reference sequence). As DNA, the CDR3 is TGTGCCAGCAGTCCCTATACCCCCCTGCCGGGACAGGGGGTAATAAGACCCCAAGAGACCCAGTACTTC. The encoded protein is CASSPYTPLPGQGVIRPQETQYF.

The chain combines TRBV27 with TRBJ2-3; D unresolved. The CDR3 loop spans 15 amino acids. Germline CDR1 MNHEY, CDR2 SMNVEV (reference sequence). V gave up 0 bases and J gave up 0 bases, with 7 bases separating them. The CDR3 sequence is CASSLSVSSTDTQYF. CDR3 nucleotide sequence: TGTGCCAGCAGTTTATCAGTATCTAGCACAGATACGCAGTATTTT.